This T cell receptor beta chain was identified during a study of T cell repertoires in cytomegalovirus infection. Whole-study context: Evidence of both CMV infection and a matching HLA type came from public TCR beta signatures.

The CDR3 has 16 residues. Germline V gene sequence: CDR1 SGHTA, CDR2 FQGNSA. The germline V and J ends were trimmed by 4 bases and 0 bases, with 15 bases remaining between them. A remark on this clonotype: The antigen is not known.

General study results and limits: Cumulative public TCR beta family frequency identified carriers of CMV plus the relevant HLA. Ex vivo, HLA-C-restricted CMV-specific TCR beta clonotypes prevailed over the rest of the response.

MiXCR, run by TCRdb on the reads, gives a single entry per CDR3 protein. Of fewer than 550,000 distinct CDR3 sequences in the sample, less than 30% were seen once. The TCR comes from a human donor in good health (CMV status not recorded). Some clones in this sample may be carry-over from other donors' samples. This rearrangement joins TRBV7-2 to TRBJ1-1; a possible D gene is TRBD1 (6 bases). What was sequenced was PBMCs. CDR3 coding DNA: TGTGCCAGCAGCTCACCACCGGGACACTTGAACACTGAAGCTTTCTTT. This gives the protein CASSSPPGHLNTEAFF. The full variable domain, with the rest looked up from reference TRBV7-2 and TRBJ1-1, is GAGVSQSPSNKVTEKGKDVELRCDPISGHTALYWYRQSLGQGLEFLIYFQGNSAPDKSGLPSDRFSAERTGGSVSTLTIQRTQQEDSAVYLCASSSPPGHLNTEAFFGQGTRLTVV.